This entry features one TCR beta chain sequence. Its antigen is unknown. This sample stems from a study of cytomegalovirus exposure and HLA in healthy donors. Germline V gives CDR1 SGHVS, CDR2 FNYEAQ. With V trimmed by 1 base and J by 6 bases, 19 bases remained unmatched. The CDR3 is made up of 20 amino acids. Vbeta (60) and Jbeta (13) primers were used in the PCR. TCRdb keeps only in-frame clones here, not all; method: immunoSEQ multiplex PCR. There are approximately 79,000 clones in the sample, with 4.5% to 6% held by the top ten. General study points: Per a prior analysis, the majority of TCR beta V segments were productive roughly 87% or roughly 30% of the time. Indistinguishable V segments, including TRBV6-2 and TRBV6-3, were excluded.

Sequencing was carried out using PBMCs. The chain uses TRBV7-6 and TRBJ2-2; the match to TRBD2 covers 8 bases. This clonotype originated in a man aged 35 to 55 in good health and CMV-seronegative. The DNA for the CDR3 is TGTGCCAGCAGCTTAGTTGGTAACGGGGGGGCCTACCTTCCCCCCGGGGAGCTGTTTTTT. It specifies CASSLVGNGGAYLPPGELFF.